This passage covers 15 T cell receptor beta chains from one sample sequenced in a study of human T cells and chemical hapten exposure. Stated time point: patch test 1, 2 weeks after DPC sensitization. The treatment was: therapeutic diphenylcyclopropenone sensitization with weekly scalp DPC. Via MiXCR, TCRdb re-called the RACE reads, giving one row per CDR3 protein. The sample includes 70,000 to 80,000 distinct CDR3 sequences, 30% to 35% of them seen just once. The input for sequencing was whole blood, taken in connection with sensitization to the hapten diphenylcyclopropenone (DPC). All receptors come from a man in his forties with alopecia areata. Some clones in this sample may be carry-over from other donors' samples.

The J gene is TRBJ2-7, the V gene TRBV15; the D gene could be TRBD1 or TRBD2 (5 bases each). This CDR3 comprises 15 residues. Germline CDR1 LNHNV, CDR2 YYDKDF (reference sequence). Trimming pared 1 base from V and 4 bases from J, leaving 14 bases between. The CDR3 DNA is TGTGCCACCAGCAGAGTCGGGACCATAGGGTACGAGCAGTACTTC. Translating gives CATSRVGTIGYEQYF.

This clonotype came up a few times. The rearrangement joins TRBV12-3 or TRBV12-4 to TRBJ2-7; D gene ambiguous. This CDR3 comprises 13 residues. Trimming shortened V by 5 bases and J by 2 bases, and 10 bases separated the two germline ends. Here the CDR3 DNA reads TGTGCCAGCAGTCCCGGCGGCCCCTACGAGCAGTACTTC. It yields the protein CASSPGGPYEQYF.

This chain connects TRBV27 to TRBJ2-7; 8 bases match TRBD1. The CDR3 runs to 17 residues. Germline-derived CDR1 and CDR2 are MNHEY and SMNVEV (reference sequence). The junction had 7 bases not matched to a gene; V was cut back by 0 bases and J by 0 bases. In DNA, the CDR3 is TGTGCCAGCAGTTTATCAGGCCCGGGACAGGACTCCTACGAGCAGTACTTC. Its protein is CASSLSGPGQDSYEQYF.

This rearrangement joins TRBV20-1 to TRBJ1-3; D gene ambiguous. V lost 0 bases and J lost 3, with 0 bases in between. Germline-derived CDR1 and CDR2 are DFQATT and SNEGSKA (reference sequence). The CDR3 has 11 residues. In nucleotides, the CDR3 is TGCAGTGCTAGAGATGGAAACACCATATATTTT. Encoded protein: CSARDGNTIYF.

The gene calls are TRBV5-4 and TRBJ2-5; D remains unclear. The germline CDR1 and CDR2 sequences are SGHNT and YYREEE (reference sequence). The V gene lost 2 bases and the J gene lost 1 base, with 0 bases spanning the gap. This CDR3 is 11 amino acids long. The CDR3 DNA reads TGTGCCAGCAGCTTCCAAGAGACCCAGTACTTC. Residues: CASSFQETQYF.

The rearrangement links TRBV4-3 to TRBJ2-6; no reliable D call. V was cut by 1 base and J by 4 bases, with 8 bases left in between. The CDR3 consists of 15 residues. CDR1 and CDR2 (germline): LGHNA, YSLEER. The CDR3 DNA reads TGCGCCAGCAGCCAAGGTGGCTCCGGGGCCAACGTCCTGACTTTC. It yields the protein CASSQGGSGANVLTF.

There are a few counts of this clonotype. V and J are TRBV28 and TRBJ2-7, with 11 nucleotides matching TRBD1. The CDR3 totals 15 residues. CDR1 is MDHEN and CDR2 is SYDVKM in the germline V gene. Trimming took 5 bases from V and 6 from J; bases not matched to a gene: 9. CDR3 in DNA: TGTGCCAGCAGTCAACCCGGACAGGGGGCGGGCGAGCAGTACTTC. This translates into CASSQPGQGAGEQYF.

The V and J genes are TRBV7-9 and TRBJ2-7, with 11 bases identical to TRBD2. Germline V gene lookup returns CDR1 SEHNR and CDR2 FQNEAQ (reference sequence). V gave up 0 bases and J gave up 9 bases; unmatched junction bases: 7. CDR3 length: 15 residues. The CDR3 nucleotides are TGTGCCAGCAGCTTAGCACTACTAGCGGGAGACGGGCAGTACTTC. As protein: CASSLALLAGDGQYF.

This chain connects TRBV20-1 to TRBJ1-1, with 7 positions matching TRBD1. There are 12 residues in the CDR3. Germline V gene sequence: CDR1 DFQATT, CDR2 SNEGSKA (reference sequence). V gave up 2 bases and J gave up 6 bases; unmatched junction bases: 3. The CDR3 loop reads CSARQGGPEAFF. CDR3 bases: TGCAGTGCTAGACAGGGGGGCCCTGAAGCTTTCTTT.

This chain joins TRBV7-9 and TRBJ2-1; TRBD2 aligns across 15 bases. V lost 6 bases, J lost 9 bases, and 3 bases stayed unmatched. The CDR3 contains 14 residues. Germline CDR1 and CDR2: SEHNR and FQNEAQ (reference sequence). CDR3 DNA: TGTGCCAGCAGGGGACTAGCGGGAGGTGTTGAGCAGTTCTTC. The encoded protein is CASRGLAGGVEQFF. The variable domain in full, with the rest retrieved from reference TRBV7-9 and TRBJ2-1, is DTGVSQNPRHKITKRGQNVTFRCDPISEHNRLYWYRQTLGQGPEFLTYFQNEAQLEKSRLLSDRFSAERPKGSFSTLEIQRTEQGDSAMYLCASRGLAGGVEQFFGPGTRLTVL.

This clonotype came up a few times. One end of the junction varies from germline; a read error may be responsible. The V call is TRBV6-2 or TRBV6-3, the J call TRBJ2-3; a possible D gene is TRBD2 (6 bases). Germline V gene sequence: CDR1 MNHEY, CDR2 SVGEGT. The CDR3 has 14 amino acids. The CDR3 here is CASRLGLSTDTQYF. The CDR3 bases are TGTGCTAGCAGGTTGGGACTTAGCACAGATACGCAGTATTTT.

V is TRBV7-2 and J is TRBJ2-7; 14 nucleotides line up with TRBD2. Unmatched junction bases numbered 10, after V lost 6 bases and J lost 9 bases. Germline CDR1 and CDR2: SGHTA and FQGNSA. The CDR3 extends over 15 amino acids. CDR3 region: CASRPPGLAGVGQYF. Written as DNA, the CDR3 is TGTGCCAGCAGGCCACCGGGACTAGCGGGGGTGGGGCAGTACTTC.

The V and J genes are TRBV11-2 and TRBJ1-1, with no clear D. The CDR3 has 14 residues. Trimming pared 1 base from V and 1 base from J, leaving 7 bases between. Germline V gives CDR1 SGHAT, CDR2 FQNNGV. The DNA for the CDR3 is TGTGCCAGCAGCTTAGCAGGCCCGAACACTGAAGCTTTCTTT. Its translation is CASSLAGPNTEAFF.

The chain links TRBV18 to TRBJ2-6; D gene uncertain. The CDR3 extends over 12 amino acids. The V gene's germline CDR1 is KGHSH and CDR2 LQKENI. Trimming left V 3 bases short and J 4 bases short, with 1 base between. The CDR3 DNA is TGTGCCAGCTCACCCGGGGCCAACGTCCTGACTTTC. Translating gives CASSPGANVLTF.

This clonotype came up once. The rearrangement uses TRBV6-1 and TRBJ2-3; 12 nucleotides match TRBD1. Germline V gene lookup returns CDR1 MNHNS and CDR2 SASEGT. The CDR3 has 21 residues. The trim removed 6 bases at V and 4 bases at J, leaving 23 bases unmatched. The CDR3 sequence is CASRIRLGQGASGRGADTQYF. The CDR3 nucleotides are TGTGCCAGCAGAATAAGGCTGGGACAGGGGGCGAGCGGCCGGGGGGCAGATACGCAGTATTTT.